This note documents a single TCR beta chain sequence. Antigen unknown. The CDR3 spans 13 residues. Germline assignment: CDR1 SGHRS and CDR2 YFSETQ. The V end lost 4 bases, the J end lost 5 bases, and 12 bases lay between the germline ends. Assay: immunoSEQ multiplex PCR; the TCRdb copy retains only in-frame clones and omits some. The sample includes about 99,000 clones, roughly nine tenths of them seen just once. The sample originates from a study of T cell responses to AZD1222 COVID-19 vaccine. Study conclusions and caveats: White British people made up most donors, females outnumbered males, and clonal diversity was possibly underestimated.

This rearrangement joins TRBV5-1 to TRBJ1-1; weak D call: TRBD1 (5 bases). Source: peripheral blood, taken on day 0 of AZD1222 vaccination. This receptor was obtained from an adult in good health. CDR3 region: CASSLDGGTEAFF. CDR3 coding DNA: TGCGCCAGCAGCCTGGACGGGGGGACTGAAGCTTTCTTT.